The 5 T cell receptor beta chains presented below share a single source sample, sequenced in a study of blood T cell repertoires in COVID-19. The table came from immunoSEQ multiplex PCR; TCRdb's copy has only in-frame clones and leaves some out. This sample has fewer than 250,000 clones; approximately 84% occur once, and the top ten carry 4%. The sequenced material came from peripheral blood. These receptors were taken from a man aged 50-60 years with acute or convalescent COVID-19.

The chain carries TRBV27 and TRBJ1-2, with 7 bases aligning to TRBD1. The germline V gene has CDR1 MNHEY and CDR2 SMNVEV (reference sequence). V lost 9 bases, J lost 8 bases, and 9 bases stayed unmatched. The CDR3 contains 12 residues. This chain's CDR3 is CASRQGALGYTF. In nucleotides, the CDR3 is TGTGCCAGTAGACAGGGTGCTTTAGGCTACACCTTC.

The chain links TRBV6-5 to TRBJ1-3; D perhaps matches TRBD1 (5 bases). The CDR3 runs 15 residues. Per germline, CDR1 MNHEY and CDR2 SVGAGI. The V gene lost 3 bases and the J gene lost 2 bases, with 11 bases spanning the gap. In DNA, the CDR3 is TGTGCCAGCAGTTATCAGGGTTGGGCTGGAAACACCATATATTTT. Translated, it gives CASSYQGWAGNTIYF.

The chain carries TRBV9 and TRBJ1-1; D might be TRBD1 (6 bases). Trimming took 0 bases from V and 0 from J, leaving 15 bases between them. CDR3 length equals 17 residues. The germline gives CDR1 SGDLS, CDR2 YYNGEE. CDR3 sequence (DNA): TGTGCCAGCAGCGTAGGTTCATCAAGGGGGATGAACACTGAAGCTTTCTTT. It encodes CASSVGSSRGMNTEAFF.

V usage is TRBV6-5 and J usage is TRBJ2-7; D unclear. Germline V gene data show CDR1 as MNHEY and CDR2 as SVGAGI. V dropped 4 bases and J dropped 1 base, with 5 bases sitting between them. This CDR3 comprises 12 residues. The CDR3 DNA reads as TGTGCCAGCAGTTCGACTTCCTACGAGCAGTACTTC. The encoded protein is CASSSTSYEQYF.

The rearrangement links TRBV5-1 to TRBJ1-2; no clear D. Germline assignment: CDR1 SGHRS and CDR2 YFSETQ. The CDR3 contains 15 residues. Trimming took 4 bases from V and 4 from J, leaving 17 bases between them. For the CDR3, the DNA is TGCGCCAGCAGCGTGGGCGGGCTCCAGATCTATGGCTACACCTTC. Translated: CASSVGGLQIYGYTF. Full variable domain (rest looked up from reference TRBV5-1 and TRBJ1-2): KAGVTQTPRYLIKTRGQQVTLSCSPISGHRSVSWYQQTPGQGLQFLFEYFSETQRNKGNFPGRFSGRQFSNSRSEMNVSTLELGDSALYLCASSVGGLQIYGYTFGSGTRLTVV.